This T cell receptor beta chain was recovered during a study of regulatory T cells in long-lasting Graves disease. Comment on this clonotype: The antigen remains undetermined.

TCR beta libraries were built with iRepertoire HTBI primers and Arm-PCR of CDR3 regions. A single record per CDR3 protein comes from TCRdb applying MiXCR to the multiplex PCR reads. Of some 560,000 distinct CDR3 sequences listed, about 16% are singletons. The time point denotes: newly diagnosed GD, antithyroid drugs for less than 3 months. Researchers made the TCR library from RNA that was extracted from PBMCs. The germline CDR1 and CDR2 sequences are SGHAT and FQNNGV. Trimming took 5 bases from V and 5 from J, leaving 18 bases between them. This CDR3 has 15 amino acids. Notes on the study in general: Persistent disease samples used TRBV28, TRBJ1-2 and TRBJ2-5 preferentially. Clonotypes that were public and shared totalled 2,500 to 3,000 in persistent patients versus 800 to 1,000 in new patients.

This same sample was also taken into another study, of T cells in Graves' hyperthyroidism and ophthalmopathy. That publication notes: Most clonotypes expanded in thyroid above 0.001 were likewise present in blood. Separating ophthalmopathy from stable hyperthyroidism was achieved by a 13 V-J model.

This TCR was sampled from a woman aged 35 to 60 with Graves disease. This chain joins TRBV11-2 and TRBJ1-1; no firm D call. The specimen comprised peripheral blood mononuclear cells (PBMCs), sampled at new diagnosis, from a patient treated with antithyroid drugs. The CDR3, as DNA: TGTGCCAGCAGCGGGAGAGGCCGGAGTACTACTGAAGCTTTCTTT. As protein: CASSGRGRSTTEAFF.